Given below is one TCR beta chain in context. Clones were read by immunoSEQ multiplex PCR, and TCRdb kept only the in-frame ones, dropping some. The sample carries some 59,000 clones, approximately 90% recorded once. The record originates from a study of T cell changes during pregnancy in multiple sclerosis. The CDR3 is made up of 16 amino acids. The junction had 8 bases not matched to a gene; V was cut back by 4 bases and J by 4 bases. In germline, CDR1 is SGHKS, CDR2 YYEKEE (reference sequence). This receptor was identified in a female donor with multiple sclerosis, enrolled in a pregnancy study. The sample here was peripheral blood, taken in the first trimester of pregnancy. This chain connects TRBV5-5 to TRBJ2-5; 12 bases line up with TRBD2. CDR3 nucleotides: TGTGCCAGCAGCACCAGACTAGCGGGAGCGGGAGAGACCCAGTACTTC. Translated: CASSTRLAGAGETQYF.